The 18 T cell receptor beta chains below all came from one sample that was sequenced in a study of cytomegalovirus exposure and HLA in healthy donors. Both 60 Vbeta primers and 13 Jbeta primers went into the PCR. The repertoire was sequenced with immunoSEQ multiplex PCR; TCRdb's copy has only in-frame clones and lacks some. Of around 150,000 clones in the sample, 77% were seen once. The sample comprised PBMCs. These receptors were taken from a man aged 45-65 years in good health and CMV-seropositive.

This chain uses TRBV4-3 with TRBJ1-5; TRBD1 might be the D (5 bases). Germline CDR1 LGHNA, CDR2 YSLEER. The CDR3 contains 15 residues. V was cut by 0 bases and J by 7 bases, with 13 bases left in between. The DNA of the CDR3 is TGCGCCAGCAGCCAAGATAGCGGGGGAGGGCAGCCCCAGCATTTT. Residues: CASSQDSGGGQPQHF.

This clone has a handful of counts. V is TRBV5-8 and J is TRBJ2-3; 9 bases map to TRBD1. The CDR3 is made up of 16 amino acids. The J segment lost 5 bases and the V segment lost 3 bases, leaving 10 bases of the junction unmatched. Germline values: CDR1 SGHTS, CDR2 YDEGEE. The CDR3 nucleotides read TGTGCCAGCAGCTCCGCAAGGGGACAGGGAAGAGATACGCAGTATTTT. Translated: CASSSARGQGRDTQYF.

On this clone itself: The sample has other DNA sequences that encode this CDR3 too. This chain links TRBV4-3 with TRBJ2-1; TRBD2 aligns across 9 bases. The germline V gene has CDR1 LGHNA and CDR2 YSLEER. V dropped 0 bases and J dropped 6; count of bases not matched to a gene: 3. This CDR3 comprises 15 residues. In DNA, the CDR3 is TGCGCCAGCAGCCAAGAGGGACTAGCTGGCAATGAGCAGTTCTTC. The encoded protein is CASSQEGLAGNEQFF.

The chain is built from TRBV4-2 and TRBJ2-5, with D unresolved. Trimming took 5 bases from V and 5 from J, leaving 15 bases between them. The CDR3 length is 14 residues. In germline, CDR1 is LGHNA, CDR2 YNFKEQ. CDR3 sequence (DNA): TGTGCCAGCAGCAGGCGAGGTGGTGCGGAGACCCAGTACTTC. It is translated as CASSRRGGAETQYF.

The chain links TRBV28 to TRBJ2-3; the match to TRBD2 covers 11 bases. V dropped 10 bases and J dropped 1; count of bases not matched to a gene: 10. This CDR3 has 16 residues. Germline V lookup: CDR1 MDHEN, CDR2 SYDVKM. Here the CDR3 reads CAICSGGAKGTDTQYF. The CDR3 DNA reads as TGTGCCATCTGTAGCGGGGGGGCCAAAGGCACAGATACGCAGTATTTT.

The chain is built from TRBV6-1 and TRBJ1-3, with 8 bases matching TRBD1. With 2 bases clipped from V and 1 base from J, the junction kept 7 bases outside the gene matches. The germline V gene has CDR1 MNHNS and CDR2 SASEGT. This CDR3 has 17 residues. The CDR3 DNA reads TGTGCCAGCAGTGAAACGACAGGGGAATTTTCTGGAAACACCATATATTTT. It yields the protein CASSETTGEFSGNTIYF.

The genes are TRBV2 and TRBJ1-2, with D maybe TRBD1 (6 bases). The CDR3 runs 14 residues. Germline V gene sequence: CDR1 SNHLY, CDR2 FYNNEI. Between the trimmed V and J ends, which lost 1 base and 8 bases, there was a span of 14 bases. The CDR3 spells CASSEGQGLGGYTF. The CDR3, as DNA: TGTGCCAGCAGTGAAGGCCAGGGGCTAGGCGGCTACACCTTC.

J is TRBJ1-2 and V is TRBV6-5; possible D gene TRBD1, 6 bases. V was pared by 6 bases and J by 5 bases, with 13 bases between. CDR3 size: 13 residues. The germline V gene has CDR1 MNHEY and CDR2 SVGAGI. The CDR3 nucleotides are TGTGCCAGCAGCCCCGGGACAAATTATGGCTACACCTTC. It specifies CASSPGTNYGYTF.

The genes are TRBV5-1 and TRBJ1-2; a possible D gene is TRBD1 (6 bases). CDR1 SGHRS and CDR2 YFSETQ come from the germline V gene. The CDR3 totals 13 residues. The V end was cut by 4 bases, the J end by 8 bases, with 15 bases between. CDR3 region: CASSPGHKGGYTF. In DNA form, the CDR3 reads TGCGCCAGCAGCCCGGGACACAAGGGGGGCTACACCTTC.

The rearrangement uses TRBV19 and TRBJ2-7, with a tentative D call TRBD1 (6 bases). V lost 4 bases and J lost 0, with 10 bases in between. This CDR3 region has 14 residues. Germline loops: CDR1 LNHDA, CDR2 SQIVND (reference sequence). The CDR3, as DNA: TGTGCCAGTAGTACCCACAGGGACTCCTACGAGCAGTACTTC. The encoded protein is CASSTHRDSYEQYF. Full variable domain (rest looked up from reference TRBV19 and TRBJ2-7): DGGITQSPKYLFRKEGQNVTLSCEQNLNHDAMYWYRQDPGQGLRLIYYSQIVNDFQKGDIAEGYSVSREKKESFPLTVTSAQKNPTAFYLCASSTHRDSYEQYFGPGTRLTVT.

The V call is TRBV7-2, the J call TRBJ2-6; D gene ambiguous. CDR3 size: 16 residues. V was cut by 0 bases and J by 0 bases, with 6 bases left in between. Germline CDR1 reads SGHTA; CDR2 reads FQGNSA. CDR3 protein: CASSLAPSSGANVLTF. CDR3 DNA: TGTGCCAGCAGCTTAGCCCCTAGCTCTGGGGCCAACGTCCTGACTTTC.

The chain couples TRBV5-1 to TRBJ1-4; 9 bases are shared with TRBD1. The germline CDR1 and CDR2 sequences are SGHRS and YFSETQ. V lost 4 bases to trimming and J lost 3 bases; unmatched junction nucleotides: 4. The length of the CDR3 is 15 residues. The CDR3 DNA reads TGCGCCAGCAGCACACAGGGGGCTGCTAATGAAAAACTGTTTTTT. Encoded protein: CASSTQGAANEKLFF.

V usage is TRBV7-2 and J usage is TRBJ1-2; D is unclear. The CDR3 covers 13 residues. V gave up 5 bases and J gave up 1 base, with 8 bases separating them. The germline V gene encodes CDR1 SGHTA and CDR2 FQGNSA. CDR3 in DNA: TGTGCCAGCAGCCCGAGAGTTAACTATGGCTACACCTTC. This gives the protein CASSPRVNYGYTF. Combining the CDR3 with reference TRBV7-2 and TRBJ1-2 gives the whole variable domain GAGVSQSPSNKVTEKGKDVELRCDPISGHTALYWYRQSLGQGLEFLIYFQGNSAPDKSGLPSDRFSAERTGGSVSTLTIQRTQQEDSAVYLCASSPRVNYGYTFGSGTRLTVV.

V and J are TRBV10-3 and TRBJ2-7; TRBD2 agrees at 7 bases. The germline V gene encodes CDR1 ENHRY and CDR2 SYGVKD. The CDR3 is 13 residues long. V gave up 3 bases and J gave up 5 bases; unmatched junction bases: 4. CDR3 sequence (DNA): TGTGCCATCAGTGATAAGCTAGCGGACGAGCAGTACTTC. This codes for CAISDKLADEQYF.

The J gene is TRBJ1-1, the V gene TRBV6-5; 8 nucleotides align to TRBD1. J lost 0 bases, V lost 7 bases, and 7 bases had no gene match. The CDR3 runs to 15 residues. Germline lookup yields CDR1 MNHEY and CDR2 SVGAGI. The CDR3: CASNSLQGVNTEAFF. CDR3 DNA: TGTGCCAGCAATTCCTTACAGGGGGTGAACACTGAAGCTTTCTTT.

The J gene is TRBJ2-3, the V gene TRBV9; TRBD1 is a possible D gene (5 bases). CDR1 and CDR2 (germline): SGDLS, YYNGEE. V lost 5 bases to trimming and J lost 0 bases, with 10 bases between them. This CDR3 is 14 amino acids long. Written as DNA, the CDR3 is TGTGCCAGCAGGGAGACAGCGAGCACAGATACGCAGTATTTT. Translated, it gives CASRETASTDTQYF.

The J gene is TRBJ1-1, the V gene TRBV6-5, with a tentative D call TRBD1 (6 bases). Germline V gene data show CDR1 as MNHEY and CDR2 as SVGAGI. Trimming pared 0 bases from V and 1 base from J, leaving 12 bases between. This CDR3 spans 16 amino acids. In DNA form, the CDR3 reads TGTGCCAGCAGTTACTCGGGGGCCTCAACGAACACTGAAGCTTTCTTT. Encoded protein: CASSYSGASTNTEAFF.

The CDR3 bases are TGTGCCACGAGATGGCGGGGGGGGTCCTACAATGAGCAGTTCTTC. As protein: CATRWRGGSYNEQFF. The V and J genes are TRBV15 and TRBJ2-1; 9 bases line up with TRBD2. The V gene's germline CDR1 is LNHNV and CDR2 YYDKDF (reference sequence). The CDR3 loop spans 15 amino acids. Trimming cost V 9 bases and J 1 base; bases outside gene matches: 7.